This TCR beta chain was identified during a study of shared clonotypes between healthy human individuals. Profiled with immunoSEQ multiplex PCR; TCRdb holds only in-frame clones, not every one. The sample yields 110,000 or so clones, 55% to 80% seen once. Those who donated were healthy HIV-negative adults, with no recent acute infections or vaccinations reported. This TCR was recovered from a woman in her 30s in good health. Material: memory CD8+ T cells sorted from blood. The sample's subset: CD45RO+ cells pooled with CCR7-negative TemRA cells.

DNA of the CDR3: TGTGCCAGCAGTTTATCTGGACAAAACACCGGGGAGCTGTTTTTT. It translates to CASSLSGQNTGELFF. The chain employs TRBV28 and TRBJ2-2; D possibly corresponds to TRBD1 (5 bases). CDR3 length: 15 amino acids. Trimming pared 1 base from V and 2 bases from J, leaving 8 bases between. In germline, CDR1 is MDHEN, CDR2 SYDVKM. The whole variable domain, remainder taken from reference TRBV28 and TRBJ2-2, is DVKVTQSSRYLVKRTGEKVFLECVQDMDHENMFWYRQDPGLGLRLIYFSYDVKMKEKGDIPEGYSVSREKKERFSLILESASTNQTSMYLCASSLSGQNTGELFFGEGSRLTVL.